Listed below are T cell receptor beta chains from one sample, sequenced in a study of tumor-infiltrating lymphocytes in primary liver carcinoma. TCRdb re-analysed the multiplex PCR reads in MiXCR, keeping a single row per CDR3 protein. The sample holds about 120,000 distinct CDR3 sequences, less than 75% seen once. The sequenced sample was tumor-adjacent normal liver tissue. The source of these receptors is an older woman with primary liver carcinoma and hepatitis B virus infection. The CDR3 runs from the conserved cysteine through the conserved F or W. D genes are given only for firm matches. Clone size appears in some rows only: once, few, many, or a class for an expanded clone.

TRBJ2-1	TRBV11-2	NA	TRBD2	TGTGCCAGCAGCTGGACTAGCGAGGCAGAGCCGTCCTTC	CASSWTSEAEPSF
TRBJ2-5	TRBV12-3/TRBV12-4	many	NA	TGTGCCAGCGGTTTCGGACAGACCCAGTACTTC	CASGFGQTQYF
TRBJ1-2	TRBV28	many	NA	TGTGCCAGCAGTTCGGGGGGTCCATTTAACTATGGCTACACCTTC	CASSSGGPFNYGYTF
TRBJ1-5	TRBV4-1	NA	NA	TGCGCCAGCGGCCAAATAGGGGGGAAGTCTAATCAGCCCCAGCATTTT	CASGQIGGKSNQPQHF
TRBJ2-5	TRBV6-2/TRBV6-3	NA	TRBD2	TGTGCCAACAGCTCCTACGGTATTAGCGGGAGTTCTGCTCGGGAGACCCAGTACTTC	CANSSYGISGSSARETQYF
TRBJ2-3	TRBV11-2	NA	NA	TGTGCCAGCAGCTTCCTGACCAGCGGGTCCCTCTCCACAGATATGCAGTATTTT	CASSFLTSGSLSTDMQYF
TRBJ2-5	TRBV5-4	many	TRBD1	TGTGCCAGCAGCCCGGGACAGACACCTTCAAGGGAGACCCAGTACTTC	CASSPGQTPSRETQYF
TRBJ2-7	TRBV6-5	NA	NA	TGTGCCAGCAGTTCTGCTGGGGGGAGCTCCGAGCAGTACTTC	CASSSAGGSSEQYF
TRBJ2-1	TRBV29-1	once	NA	TGCGGCGTGCCGGTACAGTACAATGAGCAGTTCTTC	CGVPVQYNEQFF
TRBJ2-5	TRBV29-1	many	TRBD2	TGCAGCGTTGAAAGGGCTAGCGGGAGGGCAGAGACCCAGTACTTC	CSVERASGRAETQYF
TRBJ2-5	TRBV6-1	NA	TRBD1	TGTGCTAACGGTGAGTCCTCAGGGGGCCTGGAGACCCAGTACTTC	CANGESSGGLETQYF
TRBJ2-7	TRBV6-6	NA	NA	TGTGCCAGCGGTTACATGGACTCCTACGAGCAGTACTTC	CASGYMDSYEQYF
TRBJ2-2	TRBV28	NA	NA	TGTGCCAGCAACCCGGGAGCGACCCGGGACACCGGGGAGCTGTTTTTT	CASNPGATRDTGELFF
TRBJ2-5	TRBV2	many	NA	TGTGCCAGCAACAGGGATGGGGAGACCCAGTACTTC	CASNRDGETQYF
TRBJ2-7	TRBV6-5	NA	NA	TGTGCCAGCAGTGAGGACACCGACTACGAGCAGTACTTC	CASSEDTDYEQYF
TRBJ1-2	TRBV4-2	once	NA	TGTGCCAGCAGCCAAAAACAGGGAAATTGGCTTAATGGCCACACCTTC	CASSQKQGNWLNGHTF
TRBJ2-2	TRBV6-5	NA	NA	TGTGCCAGCAGTTACTCCGGGGCTAGCAGGACCGCGAACACCGGGGAGCTGTTCTTT	CASSYSGASRTANTGELFF
TRBJ2-4	TRBV11-1	NA	TRBD1	TGTGCCAGCAGCTTAGCGTGGGACAGGGGAGAAAACATTCAGTACTTC	CASSLAWDRGENIQYF
TRBJ2-7	TRBV28	NA	TRBD2	TGTGCCAGCAATTTGGAAGCGGGAGGGGTCGAGCAGAACTTC	CASNLEAGGVEQNF
TRBJ2-4	TRBV10-2	many	NA	TGCGCCAGTTCGTCCCATAGGGACCTAGCCAAAAACATTCAGTACTTC	CASSSHRDLAKNIQYF
TRBJ2-7	TRBV6-5	NA	NA	TGTGCCAGTCTAGGTTCTTTGGGGCACAACCAGCAGTACTTC	CASLGSLGHNQQYF
TRBJ2-7	TRBV11-2	NA	TRBD1	TGTGCTAGTAGCTACGTCGGACAGGGGGCACGAGAGCAGTACTTC	CASSYVGQGAREQYF
TRBJ2-5	TRBV4-1	NA	TRBD2	TGCGGTAGCAGCCGGGGGACTAGCGGGAGCCAAGAGACCCAGTACTTC	CGSSRGTSGSQETQYF
TRBJ1-1	TRBV6-1	many	NA	TGTGCCAGCAGTGAAAGGGGGGTAGAGGTGCAAGCTTTCTTT	CASSERGVEVQAFF